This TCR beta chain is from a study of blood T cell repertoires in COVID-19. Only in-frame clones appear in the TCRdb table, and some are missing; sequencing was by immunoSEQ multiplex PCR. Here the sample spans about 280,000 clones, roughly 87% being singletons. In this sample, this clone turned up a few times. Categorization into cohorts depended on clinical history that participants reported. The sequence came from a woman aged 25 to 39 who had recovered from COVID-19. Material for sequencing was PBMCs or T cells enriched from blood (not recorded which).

CDR3: CASSQDTAYEQYF. The CDR3 nucleotides are TGCGCCAGCAGCCAAGATACGGCCTACGAGCAGTACTTC. The V gene is TRBV4-3, the J gene TRBJ2-7; D call uncertain. The CDR3 runs to 13 residues. Trimming removed 0 bases at V and 2 bases at J, with 5 bases between. The V gene's germline CDR1 is LGHNA and CDR2 YSLEER.